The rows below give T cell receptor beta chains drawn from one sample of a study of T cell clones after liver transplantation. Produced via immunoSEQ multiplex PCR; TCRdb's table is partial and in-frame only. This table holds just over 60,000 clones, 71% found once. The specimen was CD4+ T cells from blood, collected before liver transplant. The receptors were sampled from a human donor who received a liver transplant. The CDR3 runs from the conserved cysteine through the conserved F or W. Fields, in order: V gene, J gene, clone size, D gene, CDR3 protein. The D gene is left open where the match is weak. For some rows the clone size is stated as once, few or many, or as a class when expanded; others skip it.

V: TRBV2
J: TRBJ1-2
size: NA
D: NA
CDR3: CASSGLAGYTF

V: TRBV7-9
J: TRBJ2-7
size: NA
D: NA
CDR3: CASSFGSGLDEQYF

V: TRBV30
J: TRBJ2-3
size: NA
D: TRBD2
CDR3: CAWSVEIRLAGGQSTDTQYF

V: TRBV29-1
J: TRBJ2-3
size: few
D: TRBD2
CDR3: CSVPSGGAVDTQYF

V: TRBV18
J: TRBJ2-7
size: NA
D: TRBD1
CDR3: CASSPGQPYEQYF

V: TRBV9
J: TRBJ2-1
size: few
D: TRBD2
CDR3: CASSVGGLAGAPGQNEQFF

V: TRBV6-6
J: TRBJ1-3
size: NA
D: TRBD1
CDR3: CASFWTGAVSGNTIYF

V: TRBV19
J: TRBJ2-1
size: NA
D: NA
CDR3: CASSPRTKPSVDEQFF

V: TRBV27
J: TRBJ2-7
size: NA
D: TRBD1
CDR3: CASSLRDSAYEQYF

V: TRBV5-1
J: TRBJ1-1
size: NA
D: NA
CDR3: CASSLGVRVDTEAFF

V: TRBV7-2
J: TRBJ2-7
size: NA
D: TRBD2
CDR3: CASRLAGGTYEQYF

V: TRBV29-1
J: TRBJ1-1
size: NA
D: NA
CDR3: CSVSRGGTEAFF

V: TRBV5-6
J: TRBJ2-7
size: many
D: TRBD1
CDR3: CASTTRGRLGEQYF

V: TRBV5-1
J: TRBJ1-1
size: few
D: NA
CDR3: CASSQRGGRGTEAFF

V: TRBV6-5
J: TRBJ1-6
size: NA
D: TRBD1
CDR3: CASSYEGQFNSPLHF

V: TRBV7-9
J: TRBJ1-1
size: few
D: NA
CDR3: CASSPIAGSNTEAFF

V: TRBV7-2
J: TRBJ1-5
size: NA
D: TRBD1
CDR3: CASSWDRGSNQPQHF

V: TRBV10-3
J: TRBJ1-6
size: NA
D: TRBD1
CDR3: CASWTGTYNSPLHF

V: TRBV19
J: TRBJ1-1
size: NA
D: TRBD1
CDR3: CASSWDRATNTEAFF

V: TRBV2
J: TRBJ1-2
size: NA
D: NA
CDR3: CASSDDSSYGYTF

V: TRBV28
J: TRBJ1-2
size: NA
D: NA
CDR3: CASSLDSYGYTF

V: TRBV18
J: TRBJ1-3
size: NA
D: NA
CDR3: CASSPGRGAAYSGNTIYF

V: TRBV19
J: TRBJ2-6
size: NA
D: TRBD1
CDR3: CASSGTASGANVLTF

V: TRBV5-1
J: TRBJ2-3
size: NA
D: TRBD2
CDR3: CASGGEVPDTQYF

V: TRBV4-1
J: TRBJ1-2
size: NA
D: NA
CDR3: CASSQDQGWSYGYTF

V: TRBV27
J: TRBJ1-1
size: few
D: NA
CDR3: CASTWGPNTEAFF

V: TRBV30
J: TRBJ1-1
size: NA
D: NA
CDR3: CAWKREDTEAFF

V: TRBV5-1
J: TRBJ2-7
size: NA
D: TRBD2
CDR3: CASSLGPSGGADGSYEQYF

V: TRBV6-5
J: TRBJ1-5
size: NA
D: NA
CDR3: CASSTGSKPQHF

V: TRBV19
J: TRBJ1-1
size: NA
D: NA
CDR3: CASSIDIEAFF

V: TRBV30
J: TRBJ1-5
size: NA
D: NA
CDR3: CAWSVQGKGQPQHF

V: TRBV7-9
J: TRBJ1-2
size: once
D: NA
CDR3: CASSLAGGGAGNYGYTF

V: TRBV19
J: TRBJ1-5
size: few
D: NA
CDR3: CASSIGLGGNQPQHF

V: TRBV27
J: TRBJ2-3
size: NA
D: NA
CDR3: CASSLSRANTDTQYF

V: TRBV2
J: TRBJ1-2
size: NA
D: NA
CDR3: CASSELGRAAGYTF

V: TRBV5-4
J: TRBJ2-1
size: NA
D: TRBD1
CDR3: CASSSPGGTGVNEQFF

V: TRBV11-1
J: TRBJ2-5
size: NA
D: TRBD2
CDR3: CASSHRTSGGETQYF

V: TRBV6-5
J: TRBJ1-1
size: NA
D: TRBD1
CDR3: CASSTPDRGAPEAFF

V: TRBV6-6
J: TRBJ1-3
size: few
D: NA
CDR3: CASSPLGARTGNTIYF

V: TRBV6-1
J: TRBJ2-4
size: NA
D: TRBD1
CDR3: CASSDQQGAKNIQYF

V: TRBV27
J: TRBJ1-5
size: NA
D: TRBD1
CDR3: CASSFRGLHQPQHF

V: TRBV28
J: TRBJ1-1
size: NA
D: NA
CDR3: CASTSPIGMNTEAFF

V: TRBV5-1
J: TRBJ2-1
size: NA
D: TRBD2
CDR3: CASGSGGGNEQFF

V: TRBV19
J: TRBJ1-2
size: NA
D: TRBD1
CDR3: CASSKGTGDPYGYTF

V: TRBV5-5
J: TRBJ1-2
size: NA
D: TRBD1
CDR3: CASSPGQGEEGYTF

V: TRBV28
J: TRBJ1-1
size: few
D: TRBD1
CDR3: CASRRGQGAIGTEAFF

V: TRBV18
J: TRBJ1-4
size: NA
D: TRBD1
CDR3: CASSRGQEEKLFF

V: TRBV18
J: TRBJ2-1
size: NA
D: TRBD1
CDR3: CASSPPGQGYNEQFF

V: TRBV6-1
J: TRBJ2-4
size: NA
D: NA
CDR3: CASSEMGALQYF

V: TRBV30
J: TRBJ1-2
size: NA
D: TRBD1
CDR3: CAWSGTGAYGYTF

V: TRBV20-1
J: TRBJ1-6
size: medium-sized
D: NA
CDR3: CSARVNSALHF

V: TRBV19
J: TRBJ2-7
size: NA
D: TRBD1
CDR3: CASSTQDRGREHEQYF

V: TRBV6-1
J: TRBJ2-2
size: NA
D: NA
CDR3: CASSEALSTGELFF